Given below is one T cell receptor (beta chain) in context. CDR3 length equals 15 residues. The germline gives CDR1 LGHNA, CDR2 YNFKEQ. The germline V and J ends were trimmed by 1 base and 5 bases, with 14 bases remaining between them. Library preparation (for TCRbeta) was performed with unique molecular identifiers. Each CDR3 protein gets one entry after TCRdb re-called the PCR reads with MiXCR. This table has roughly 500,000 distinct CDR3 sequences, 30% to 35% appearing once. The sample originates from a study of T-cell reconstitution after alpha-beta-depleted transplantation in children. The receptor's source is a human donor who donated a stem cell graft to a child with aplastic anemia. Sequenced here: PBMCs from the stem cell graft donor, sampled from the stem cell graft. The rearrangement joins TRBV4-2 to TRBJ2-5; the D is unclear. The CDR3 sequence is CASSQVDGGRETQYF. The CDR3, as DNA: TGTGCCAGCAGCCAAGTCGACGGTGGCCGGGAGACCCAGTACTTC.